The clone carrying this T cell receptor (beta chain) turned up a few times. Libraries were prepared by immunoSEQ multiplex PCR; TCRdb keeps only in-frame clonotypes and omits some of them. Among some 400,000 clones listed, 90% were seen once. The sample belongs to a study of blood T cell repertoires in COVID-19. Whole-study context: From T cells, B-cell-depleted T cells, or PBMCs came the material, which was cDNA or gDNA.

The sample taken for sequencing was peripheral blood. The source is a man younger than 30 with active or convalescent COVID-19.

The CDR3 spells CASSDAVGGRAQYF. In DNA, the CDR3 is TGTGCCAGCAGTGACGCCGTCGGGGGAAGGGCGCAGTATTTT. The chain has TRBV6-4 and TRBJ2-3, with D tentatively TRBD2 (6 bases). Trimming cost V 2 bases and J 10 bases, with 16 bases left between them. The CDR3 covers 14 residues. CDR1 is MRHNA, CDR2 SNTAGT, per germline.